One sample yielded the 17 T cell receptor beta chains listed below, sequenced in a study of blood T cells in healthy people across ages. PCR was performed a second time for about 7 to 11 cycles using a sample-barcoded 5' primer and a J-beta primer mix. TCRdb analysed the 5' RACE reads with MiXCR anew, one entry per CDR3 protein. The sample has hundreds of thousands of distinct CDR3 sequences; under 25% are singletons. Source material: blood. The receptors shown here come from an older man in good health.

This rearrangement joins TRBV20-1 to TRBJ1-4, with TRBD1 as a possible D gene (6 bases). CDR3 length equals 15 residues. V lost 3 bases and J 1 base, leaving 12 bases between the germline ends. Germline CDR1 DFQATT, CDR2 SNEGSKA (reference sequence). The CDR3 spells CSARTGLITNEKLFF. In DNA, the CDR3 is TGCAGTGCTAGGACAGGACTTATAACTAATGAAAAACTGTTTTTT.

This clonotype was counted only a few times. The chain links TRBV7-9 to TRBJ1-1; 9 bases are shared with TRBD1. V dropped 2 bases and J dropped 4; count of bases not matched to a gene: 11. The V gene's germline CDR1 is SEHNR and CDR2 FQNEAQ (reference sequence). The CDR3 extends over 17 amino acids. Here the CDR3 DNA reads TGTGCCAGCAGCTTATCCATAACTGGGACAGGGCTCACTGAAGCTTTCTTT. Translation gives CASSLSITGTGLTEAFF.

This chain uses TRBV28 with TRBJ2-5, with 9 bases that match TRBD1. There are 12 residues in the CDR3. Trimming took 11 bases from V and 5 from J; bases not matched to a gene: 6. Germline-derived CDR1 and CDR2 are MDHEN and SYDVKM. CDR3 protein: CASTGGSETQYF. The CDR3 region has the DNA TGTGCCTCCACAGGGGGCTCTGAGACCCAGTACTTC.

This clonotype was seen a few times. The rearrangement uses TRBV15 and TRBJ1-2; maybe TRBD1 (6 bases). This CDR3 has 15 amino acids. Germline V gene lookup returns CDR1 LNHNV and CDR2 YYDKDF (reference sequence). V was trimmed by 0 bases and J by 3 bases, leaving 11 bases between them. Written as DNA, the CDR3 is TGTGCCACCAGCAGAGATCCGGGGGCCGACTATGGCTACACCTTC. Amino acid sequence: CATSRDPGADYGYTF.

This clonotype was picked up a small number of times. This chain joins TRBV5-1 and TRBJ1-3; D unresolved. This CDR3 has 14 amino acids. Looked up from germline, CDR1 is SGHRS and CDR2 is YFSETQ. V gave up 3 bases and J gave up 0 bases, with 7 bases separating them. Here the CDR3 DNA reads TGCGCCAGCAGCTCGACAACCTCTGGAAACACCATATATTTT. Translated, it gives CASSSTTSGNTIYF.

This clonotype was seen a handful of times. The rearrangement links TRBV18 to TRBJ2-7; weak D call: TRBD1 (6 bases). The V end was cut by 3 bases, the J end by 0 bases, with 12 bases between. The CDR3 runs 15 residues. Germline CDR1 KGHSH, CDR2 LQKENI. The CDR3 nucleotides are TGTGCCAGCTCACCGTGGGACATAGGCTCCTACGAGCAGTACTTC. Translation: CASSPWDIGSYEQYF.

This sequence joins TRBV7-3 and TRBJ2-3, with D tentatively TRBD2 (6 bases). Germline V gene lookup returns CDR1 SGHTA and CDR2 FQGTGA. V was pared by 4 bases and J by 4 bases, with 36 bases between. The CDR3 runs 22 residues. The CDR3 DNA follows: TGTGCCAGCAGCTCTACCACACCTGGGCCAGGGACGTTTGGAGCGGGTGCAGATACGCAGTATTTT. This gives the protein CASSSTTPGPGTFGAGADTQYF.

This clonotype was counted ten times or more. The chain links TRBV4-3 to TRBJ2-5; possibly TRBD2 for D (5 bases). Trimming shortened V by 2 bases and J by 0 bases, and 13 bases separated the two germline ends. The germline gives CDR1 LGHNA, CDR2 YSLEER. This CDR3 has 16 residues. CDR3 DNA: TGCGCCAGCAGCCAAACTACTAGACTCAACCAAGAGACCCAGTACTTC. Amino acids: CASSQTTRLNQETQYF.

Comments on this clonotype: At one boundary the junction diverges from the germline segment, which might be a read error. This chain links TRBV2 with TRBJ2-3; D uncertain. The germline V gene has CDR1 SNHLY and CDR2 FYNNEI. The CDR3 has 13 residues. The CDR3 DNA is TGTCCCAGGCTTGGGGTATTCGCAGATACGCAGTATTTT. It yields the protein CPRLGVFADTQYF.

This clonotype was counted a few times. The chain combines TRBV18 with TRBJ2-5, with no clear D. The J call may be wrong; the DNA end is better matched by TRBJ2-1. Germline-derived CDR1 and CDR2 are KGHSH and LQKENI. This CDR3 region has 13 residues. The CDR3 loop reads CASSPTTADEQFF. The CDR3, as DNA: TGTGCCAGCTCACCAACTACCGCGGATGAGCAGTTCTTC.

The rearrangement joins TRBV28 to TRBJ2-3; 7 nucleotides align to TRBD2. V gave up 5 bases and J gave up 0 bases; unmatched junction bases: 11. The CDR3 runs 17 residues. From germline, CDR1 is MDHEN and CDR2 SYDVKM. This CDR3 reads CASSPHGAGDSTDTQYF. DNA for the CDR3: TGTGCCAGCAGTCCCCATGGGGCGGGAGACAGCACAGATACGCAGTATTTT.

This clonotype was counted between two and nine times. The rearrangement uses TRBV29-1 and TRBJ2-5; 11 bases fit TRBD1. From germline, CDR1 is SQVTM and CDR2 ANQGSEA. This CDR3 is 12 amino acids long. Trimming at V came to 6 bases and at J to 11 bases, leaving 8 bases not matched to a gene. The CDR3 region is CSVGQGESKQYF. DNA of the CDR3: TGCAGCGTGGGACAGGGGGAAAGCAAGCAGTACTTC.

V and J are TRBV10-3 and TRBJ2-1; D not resolved. The closer fit of TRBJ2-5 to the DNA end suggests the J call may be wrong. Germline V gene sequence: CDR1 ENHRY, CDR2 SYGVKD. There are 13 residues in the CDR3. In DNA form, the CDR3 reads TGTGCCATCAGCGTCCGCGGACAAGAGACCCAGTACTTC. It translates to CAISVRGQETQYF.

The rearrangement uses TRBV4-1 and TRBJ2-3; tentatively, D is TRBD2 (5 bases). The length of the CDR3 is 15 residues. CDR1 is MGHRA and CDR2 is YSYEKL in the germline V gene. V gave up 0 bases and J gave up 3 bases, with 10 bases separating them. DNA for the CDR3: TGCGCCAGCAGCCAAGAGCGACTAAAGACAGATACGCAGTATTTT. Translation: CASSQERLKTDTQYF.

This chain links TRBV6-2 or TRBV6-3 with TRBJ2-1; perhaps TRBD2 as D (6 bases). Germline lookup yields CDR1 MNHEY and CDR2 SVGEGT. V gave up 0 bases and J gave up 10 bases, with 13 bases separating them. This CDR3 region has 14 residues. CDR3 protein: CASSYSFGSGEQFF. The CDR3 coding sequence is TGTGCCAGCAGTTACTCGTTCGGGAGCGGCGAGCAGTTCTTC.

Note on this clonotype: A junction boundary mismatches the germline segment, possibly from a read error. The V and J genes are TRBV20-1 and TRBJ2-3; D remains ambiguous. The CDR3 loop spans 12 amino acids. Per the germline V gene, CDR1 is DFQATT and CDR2 is SNEGSKA (reference sequence). DNA of the CDR3: TGCAGTGCTGGAGATGGTCCGGATACGCAGTATTTT. Its protein product is CSAGDGPDTQYF.

This clonotype occurred a few times. CDR3 coding DNA: TGCAGTGCTAGAGATAACAGGGGGGAGACCCAGTACTTC. Its protein product is CSARDNRGETQYF. The rearrangement joins TRBV20-1 to TRBJ2-5, with 8 bases identical to TRBD1. This CDR3 spans 13 amino acids. J lost 5 bases, V lost 0 bases, and 2 bases had no gene match. Germline V gives CDR1 DFQATT, CDR2 SNEGSKA (reference sequence).